This passage covers 27 T cell receptor beta chains from one sample sequenced in a study of PD-L1 blockade in urothelial cancer. This sample's time point: peripheral blood 6 weeks after treatment start. Here immunoSEQ multiplex PCR was the method, and the copy in TCRdb shows in-frame clones only, minus some. The table shows 120,000 or so clones, with roughly 86% occurring only once. The sample here was PBMCs, taken around atezolizumab (anti-PD-L1) treatment. These receptors came from a man aged 50-59 years with urothelial cancer.

The V and J genes are TRBV7-3 and TRBJ1-1, with 7 bases fitting TRBD1. CDR3 length equals 14 residues. The germline V gene encodes CDR1 SGHTA and CDR2 FQGTGA. V was clipped by 5 bases and J by 5 bases; unmatched bases: 8. CDR3 DNA sequence: TGTGCCAGCAGCCCACAGGGGATTAGGACTGAAGCTTTCTTT. This codes for CASSPQGIRTEAFF.

The genes are TRBV15 and TRBJ1-4, with D uncertain. The V end was cut by 0 bases, the J end by 10 bases, with 6 bases between. CDR1 is LNHNV and CDR2 is YYDKDF in the germline V gene (reference sequence). This CDR3 spans 12 amino acids. The CDR3 loop reads CATSRDRGKLFF. The CDR3 region has the DNA TGTGCCACCAGCAGAGATCGGGGAAAACTGTTTTTT.

The chain joins TRBV11-1 to TRBJ2-2; 9 bases are a match to TRBD1. V lost 5 bases and J lost 6; bases outside the gene matches: 4. This CDR3 contains 14 residues. From germline, CDR1 is SGHAT and CDR2 FQDESV (reference sequence). The chain's CDR3 is CASSLRTGAGELFF. The CDR3 nucleotides read TGTGCCAGCAGCCTTAGGACAGGGGCCGGGGAGCTGTTTTTT. The whole variable domain, filled in from reference TRBV11-1 and TRBJ2-2, reads EAEVAQSPRYKITEKSQAVAFWCDPISGHATLYWYRQILGQGPELLVQFQDESVVDDSQLPKDRFSAERLKGVDSTLKIQPAELGDSAMYLCASSLRTGAGELFFGEGSRLTVL.

The chain joins TRBV5-1 to TRBJ2-7; TRBD1 is a possible D gene (6 bases). Between the trimmed V and J ends, which lost 5 bases and 4 bases, there was a span of 13 bases. The CDR3 length is 13 residues. Per germline, CDR1 SGHRS and CDR2 YFSETQ. CDR3 sequence reads: CASRPGQKYEQYF. In DNA, the CDR3 is TGCGCCAGCAGGCCGGGACAAAAATACGAGCAGTACTTC.

V is TRBV18 and J is TRBJ1-1; D not certain. Trimming took off 5 bases at V and 3 bases at J, with 10 bases between the two ends. The germline CDR1 and CDR2 sequences are KGHSH and LQKENI. The length of the CDR3 is 13 residues. CDR3 in DNA: TGTGCCAGCTCATCGCAACGGGACACTGAAGCTTTCTTT. Protein: CASSSQRDTEAFF. Full variable domain (missing parts from reference TRBV18 and TRBJ1-1): NAGVMQNPRHLVRRRGQEARLRCSPMKGHSHVYWYRQLPEEGLKFMVYLQKENIIDESGMPKERFSAEFPKEGPSILRIQQVVRGDSAAYFCASSSQRDTEAFFGQGTRLTVV.

To note about this clone: At one of its ends the junction is not consistent with the germline gene, which may arise from a read error. The chain has TRBV7-7 and TRBJ2-7; D unclear. Germline CDR1 reads SSHAT; CDR2 reads FNYEAQ (reference sequence). This CDR3 contains 14 residues. The CDR3: CASKETSTAYEQYF. CDR3 nucleotide sequence: TGTGCTAGCAAGGAGACCTCGACCGCCTACGAGCAGTACTTC.

The chain joins TRBV28 to TRBJ2-1, with 9 bases that match TRBD2. The length of the CDR3 is 15 residues. V lost 7 bases, J lost 2 bases, and 6 bases stayed unmatched. CDR1 and CDR2 from the germline V gene are MDHEN and SYDVKM. The CDR3 spells CASKGAGGPYNEQFF. The CDR3 bases are TGTGCCAGCAAAGGGGCGGGAGGGCCCTACAATGAGCAGTTCTTC. The full variable domain, its missing parts supplied by reference TRBV28 and TRBJ2-1, is DVKVTQSSRYLVKRTGEKVFLECVQDMDHENMFWYRQDPGLGLRLIYFSYDVKMKEKGDIPEGYSVSREKKERFSLILESASTNQTSMYLCASKGAGGPYNEQFFGPGTRLTVL.

The V and J genes are TRBV28 and TRBJ1-5, with D uncertain. CDR1 is MDHEN, CDR2 SYDVKM, per germline. V was clipped by 3 bases and J by 6 bases, with 15 bases between them. The CDR3 runs to 15 residues. The CDR3 DNA is TGTGCCAGCAGTTTGGCCTTCGACTTGGGTCAGCCCCAGCATTTT. Translated, it gives CASSLAFDLGQPQHF.

The chain uses TRBV29-1 and TRBJ1-1; TRBD1 is a possible D gene (6 bases). CDR1 SQVTM and CDR2 ANQGSEA come from the germline V gene. Trimming cost V 4 bases and J 4 bases, with 16 bases left between them. CDR3 size: 14 residues. CDR3 amino acids: CSVARGGQGTEAFF. The CDR3 bases are TGCAGCGTTGCCCGGGGGGGGCAAGGCACTGAAGCTTTCTTT.

The chain uses TRBV7-9 and TRBJ2-7; TRBD1 might be the D (6 bases). The germline V and J ends were trimmed by 1 base and 6 bases, with 10 bases remaining between them. The CDR3 is made up of 13 amino acids. Germline-derived CDR1 and CDR2 are SEHNR and FQNEAQ (reference sequence). This chain's CDR3 is CASSLDRALEQYF. Here the CDR3 DNA reads TGTGCCAGCAGCTTAGACAGGGCCCTCGAGCAGTACTTC.

The genes are TRBV5-1 and TRBJ1-3; D may be TRBD1 (6 bases). Trimming took off 4 bases at V and 11 bases at J, with 19 bases between the two ends. This CDR3 contains 14 residues. Germline-derived CDR1 and CDR2 are SGHRS and YFSETQ. CDR3: CASSHDRSGRPIYF. DNA for the CDR3: TGCGCCAGCAGCCATGACAGGAGTGGAAGGCCCATATATTTT.

The chain carries TRBV28 and TRBJ1-1, with a tentative D call TRBD1 (5 bases). Deletions cut 5 bases from V and 1 base from J, with 11 bases between. The CDR3 extends over 14 amino acids. Germline-derived CDR1 and CDR2 are MDHEN and SYDVKM. The CDR3 DNA reads as TGTGCCAGCAGTCGGCTCCAGGGGAACACTGAAGCTTTCTTT. As protein: CASSRLQGNTEAFF. The full variable domain, rest sourced from reference TRBV28 and TRBJ1-1, is DVKVTQSSRYLVKRTGEKVFLECVQDMDHENMFWYRQDPGLGLRLIYFSYDVKMKEKGDIPEGYSVSREKKERFSLILESASTNQTSMYLCASSRLQGNTEAFFGQGTRLTVV.

In this sample, this clone turned up once. This chain links TRBV28 with TRBJ2-7; 12 bases are a match to TRBD2. Germline CDR1 MDHEN, CDR2 SYDVKM. There are 17 residues in the CDR3. Unmatched junction bases numbered 9, after V lost 2 bases and J lost 4 bases. Here the CDR3 DNA reads TGTGCCAGCAGTTTAGAGACTAGCGGGAGTGGCCGGTACGAGCAGTACTTC. It encodes CASSLETSGSGRYEQYF.

The chain couples TRBV7-3 to TRBJ1-2; D is perhaps TRBD1 (5 bases). The CDR3 extends over 15 amino acids. Germline V lookup: CDR1 SGHTA, CDR2 FQGTGA. V gave up 2 bases and J gave up 4 bases, with 14 bases separating them. CDR3 bases: TGTGCCAGCAGCTTAGGCCCAGGGTATTTCTATGGCTACACCTTC. Translated: CASSLGPGYFYGYTF.

The V gene is TRBV5-6, the J gene TRBJ1-6, with D possibly matching TRBD1 (6 bases). Germline V gene sequence: CDR1 SGHDT, CDR2 YYEEEE. The CDR3 totals 16 residues. Deletions cut 4 bases from V and 1 base from J, with 12 bases between. Written as DNA, the CDR3 is TGTGCCAGCAGCCAGGGGCAATGGTCCTATAATTCACCCCTCCACTTT. It specifies CASSQGQWSYNSPLHF.

CDR3 loop: CASSLDRGPGNTIYF. CDR3 sequence (DNA): TGCGCCAGCAGCTTGGACAGGGGGCCAGGAAACACCATATATTTT. This chain joins TRBV5-1 and TRBJ1-3; TRBD1 agrees at 9 bases. The CDR3 is 15 amino acids. CDR1 is SGHRS and CDR2 is YFSETQ in the germline V gene. J lost 4 bases, V lost 0 bases, and 2 bases had no gene match.

The chain recombines TRBV13 with TRBJ2-7; 9 positions agree with TRBD1. Germline loops: CDR1 PRHDT, CDR2 FYEKMQ (reference sequence). V trimming: 9 bases; J trimming: 1 base; junction bases outside the gene matches: 7. This CDR3 contains 14 residues. CDR3 nucleotide sequence: TGTGCCAGTAGCGACGGGACAGGGTCCTACGAGCAGTACTTC. Its translation: CASSDGTGSYEQYF.

This chain uses TRBV11-2 with TRBJ2-1; 8 bases match TRBD2. The trim removed 7 bases at V and 7 bases at J, leaving 12 bases unmatched. Per the germline V gene, CDR1 is SGHAT and CDR2 is FQNNGV. The CDR3 spans 15 residues. The DNA for the CDR3 is TGTGCCAGCACCGATAAAGCGGGAGTCGGTAATGAGCAGTTCTTC. Its translation: CASTDKAGVGNEQFF.

This sequence joins TRBV6-1 and TRBJ2-7; TRBD2 aligns across 9 bases. Germline V CDR1 and CDR2: MNHNS, SASEGT. The CDR3 totals 15 residues. V was pared by 5 bases and J by 2 bases, with 7 bases of the junction left unmatched. CDR3 sequence: CASSRLAEGPYEQYF. The CDR3 DNA sequence: TGTGCCAGCAGTAGACTAGCGGAGGGACCCTACGAGCAGTACTTC.

This chain connects TRBV30 to TRBJ2-2; D is perhaps TRBD2 (6 bases). V lost 3 bases to trimming and J lost 6 bases, with 11 bases between them. Germline V gene sequence: CDR1 GTSNPN, CDR2 SVGIG (reference sequence). The CDR3 contains 13 residues. The CDR3 nucleotides read TGTGCCTGGAGCCGGGAGCTCGCCGGGGAGCTGTTTTTT. Translation: CAWSRELAGELFF.

J is TRBJ1-4 and V is TRBV18; 9 nucleotides align to TRBD1. J was trimmed by 7 bases and V by 4 bases; bases with no gene match: 4. This CDR3 is 14 amino acids long. Per the germline V gene, CDR1 is KGHSH and CDR2 is LQKENI. The DNA for the CDR3 is TGTGCCAGCTCACGGGGACAGGGTATTGAAAAACTGTTTTTT. As protein: CASSRGQGIEKLFF.

A single count supports this clone. The chain joins TRBV5-1 to TRBJ1-3, with D hard to call. Looked up from germline, CDR1 is SGHRS and CDR2 is YFSETQ. The CDR3 consists of 13 residues. Deletions cut 3 bases from V and 1 base from J, with 5 bases between. CDR3 nucleotide sequence: TGCGCCAGCAGCTCCCGTTCTGGAAACACCATATATTTT. Translation: CASSSRSGNTIYF. Looking up the rest from reference TRBV5-1 and TRBJ1-3 gives the full variable domain: KAGVTQTPRYLIKTRGQQVTLSCSPISGHRSVSWYQQTPGQGLQFLFEYFSETQRNKGNFPGRFSGRQFSNSRSEMNVSTLELGDSALYLCASSSRSGNTIYFGEGSWLTVV.

This clone turned up a few times. The gene calls are TRBV15 and TRBJ1-4, with D possibly matching TRBD1 (6 bases). With 2 bases removed from V and 6 bases from J, the gap between germline ends came to 13 bases. CDR3 length: 15 residues. Germline assignment: CDR1 LNHNV and CDR2 YYDKDF (reference sequence). The CDR3 protein is CATSRYSGVDEKLFF. The DNA of the CDR3 is TGTGCCACCAGCAGATATTCAGGGGTGGATGAAAAACTGTTTTTT. Drawing the rest from reference TRBV15 and TRBJ1-4, the complete variable domain is DAMVIQNPRYQVTQFGKPVTLSCSQTLNHNVMYWYQQKSSQAPKLLFHYYDKDFNNEADTPDNFQSRRPNTSFCFLDIRSPGLGDTAMYLCATSRYSGVDEKLFFGSGTQLSVL.

V usage is TRBV27 and J usage is TRBJ2-2; 7 bases are a match to TRBD2. After removal of 3 bases from V and 6 bases from J, the junction contained 4 bases not matched to a gene. This CDR3 has 14 amino acids. In germline, CDR1 is MNHEY, CDR2 SMNVEV (reference sequence). CDR3 DNA: TGTGCCAGCAGTTTTTCACTAGCGTCCGGGGAGCTGTTTTTT. The encoded protein is CASSFSLASGELFF.

This rearrangement joins TRBV5-6 to TRBJ1-2; 11 bases line up with TRBD1. Germline lookup yields CDR1 SGHDT and CDR2 YYEEEE. This CDR3 is built from 15 residues. Trimming took 4 bases from V and 3 from J; bases not matched to a gene: 5. The CDR3 nucleotides are TGTGCCAGCAGCCCTGGGACAGGGGGGGACTATGGCTACACCTTC. Translated: CASSPGTGGDYGYTF.

There are a few counts of this clone. This sample includes further DNA sequences coding for the same CDR3. The V gene is TRBV28, the J gene TRBJ1-1, with D unclear. Looked up from germline, CDR1 is MDHEN and CDR2 is SYDVKM. This CDR3 contains 12 residues. The V gene lost 3 bases and the J gene lost 1 base, with 3 bases spanning the gap. In nucleotides, the CDR3 is TGTGCCAGCAGTTTTAGGAACACTGAAGCTTTCTTT. It encodes CASSFRNTEAFF. The full variable domain, rest sourced from reference TRBV28 and TRBJ1-1, is DVKVTQSSRYLVKRTGEKVFLECVQDMDHENMFWYRQDPGLGLRLIYFSYDVKMKEKGDIPEGYSVSREKKERFSLILESASTNQTSMYLCASSFRNTEAFFGQGTRLTVV.

This chain joins TRBV9 and TRBJ2-5; 11 nucleotides agree with TRBD1. The germline V gene encodes CDR1 SGDLS and CDR2 YYNGEE. The CDR3 sequence is 15 residues long. V gave up 4 bases and J gave up 2 bases; unmatched junction bases: 4. The CDR3 bases are TGTGCCAGCAGCCCTTGGGACAGGGGGCAAGAGACCCAGTACTTC. Its translation is CASSPWDRGQETQYF.